Shown below are 15 T cell receptor beta chains from a single sample sequenced in a study of T-cell memory formation after mild COVID-19. Using its own MiXCR run on the 5' RACE reads, TCRdb lists one record per CDR3 protein. The sample lists about 140,000 distinct CDR3 sequences, more than 14% occurring once. Sequencing input: PBMCs or a T cell subset sorted from them (not recorded which). These receptors were taken from an adult woman who had mild COVID-19 (a few samples of this study predate the infection). Cell type and time point are not known.

This clonotype was seen only a few times. This chain uses TRBV5-6 with TRBJ2-7; no firm D call. The CDR3 covers 14 residues. Trimming shortened V by 0 bases and J by 6 bases, and 13 bases separated the two germline ends. Germline V gene data show CDR1 as SGHDT and CDR2 as YYEEEE. The CDR3 loop is CASSLGARLGEQYF. CDR3 sequence (DNA): TGTGCCAGCAGCTTGGGGGCCAGGCTGGGCGAGCAGTACTTC.

The CDR3 here is CASSQERGTDTQYF. In DNA, the CDR3 is TGCGCCAGCAGCCAAGAACGGGGCACAGATACGCAGTATTTT. V is TRBV4-3 and J is TRBJ2-3, with D hard to call. Germline CDR1 LGHNA, CDR2 YSLEER. This CDR3 has 14 residues. V lost 0 bases, J lost 1 base, and 5 bases lay in between.

The chain combines TRBV9 with TRBJ2-5; 12 nucleotides line up with TRBD2. There are 17 residues in the CDR3. Per the germline V gene, CDR1 is SGDLS and CDR2 is YYNGEE. The V gene end was trimmed by 2 bases and the J gene end by 5 bases; junction bases not matched to a gene: 10. For the CDR3, the DNA is TGTGCCAGCAGCGTTGGACTAGCGGGAAATTTCGGCGAGACCCAGTACTTC. Amino acid sequence: CASSVGLAGNFGETQYF.

In its sample, this clonotype was seen once. The genes are TRBV30 and TRBJ1-5; D might be TRBD1 (5 bases). Germline CDR1 reads GTSNPN; CDR2 reads SVGIG (reference sequence). This CDR3 is built from 13 residues. The germline V and J ends were trimmed by 2 bases and 7 bases, with 12 bases remaining between them. This CDR3 reads CAWSSGDLQPQHF. The CDR3 nucleotides read TGTGCCTGGAGTTCGGGGGATCTCCAGCCCCAGCATTTT.

The chain uses TRBV2 and TRBJ2-7, with TRBD1 matching over 7 bases. After removal of 6 bases from V and 2 bases from J, the junction contained 1 base not matched to a gene. The length of the CDR3 is 12 residues. Germline CDR1 SNHLY, CDR2 FYNNEI. The CDR3 DNA is TGTGCCAGCAGACAGGGGACCTACGAGCAGTACTTC. Translating it yields CASRQGTYEQYF.

The chain couples TRBV6-2 or TRBV6-3 to TRBJ2-7; D might be TRBD1 (5 bases). The CDR3 consists of 13 residues. Deletions cut 2 bases from V and 1 base from J, with 6 bases between. Germline CDR1 and CDR2: MNHEY and SVGEGT. As DNA, the CDR3 is TGTGCCAGCAGTTACGACAGATCCTACGAGCAGTACTTC. Protein sequence: CASSYDRSYEQYF.

J is TRBJ2-7 and V is TRBV15, with D unresolved. Germline V gene lookup returns CDR1 LNHNV and CDR2 YYDKDF (reference sequence). The CDR3 length is 16 residues. Between the trimmed V and J ends, which lost 1 base and 3 bases, there was a span of 16 bases. The CDR3 DNA reads TGTGCCACCAGCAGAGGTTTTGGGGTTGAAAACTACGAGCAGTACTTC. Translated, it gives CATSRGFGVENYEQYF.

CDR3 bases: TGTGCCATCAGGGGGACAGCCAAAAAGGAGACCGGGGAGCTGTTTTTT. This encodes CAIRGTAKKETGELFF. The V call is TRBV10-3, the J call TRBJ2-2, with 7 bases fitting TRBD1. Per the germline V gene, CDR1 is ENHRY and CDR2 is SYGVKD. V trimming: 6 bases; J trimming: 5 bases; junction bases outside the gene matches: 12. There are 16 residues in the CDR3.

This clonotype was counted only a few times. The genes are TRBV12-3 or TRBV12-4 and TRBJ2-5; tentatively, D is TRBD1 (6 bases). The CDR3 consists of 14 residues. Trimming took off 6 bases at V and 5 bases at J, with 16 bases between the two ends. In DNA, the CDR3 is TGTGCCAGCAGAACACAGGGTTTTGGCGAGACCCAGTACTTC. The encoded protein is CASRTQGFGETQYF.

Only a few counts were recorded for this clonotype. The chain links TRBV7-9 to TRBJ2-7, with a weak D call TRBD2 (6 bases). V lost 5 bases, J lost 5 bases, and 16 bases lay in between. CDR3 size: 14 residues. CDR1 is SEHNR, CDR2 FQNEAQ, per germline (reference sequence). CDR3 coding DNA: TGTGCCAGCAGCGCGAGCCTGACTAGGGACGAGCAGTACTTC. Translation: CASSASLTRDEQYF.

This clonotype was recorded a few times. V and J are TRBV7-3 and TRBJ2-1; the match to TRBD2 covers 11 bases. The CDR3 runs to 20 residues. CDR1 SGHTA and CDR2 FQGTGA come from the germline V gene. With 2 bases clipped from V and 9 bases from J, the junction kept 21 bases outside the gene matches. The CDR3 reads CASSLQSRVPSGGPPLEQFF. The CDR3, as DNA: TGTGCCAGCAGCTTACAATCCAGAGTTCCTAGCGGGGGGCCTCCCCTTGAGCAGTTCTTC.

This rearrangement joins TRBV7-6 to TRBJ2-7, with 10 bases identical to TRBD2. V gave up 5 bases and J gave up 7 bases; unmatched junction bases: 8. Germline CDR1 SGHVS, CDR2 FNYEAQ. This CDR3 has 14 amino acids. The CDR3 nucleotides are TGTGCCAGCAGCGCCAACCTAGCGGGAGCTGAGCAGTACTTC. As protein: CASSANLAGAEQYF.

This clonotype was counted a few times. The chain joins TRBV7-2 to TRBJ2-2; D uncertain. This CDR3 has 15 amino acids. Trimming stripped 1 base from V and 2 bases from J, with 8 bases between. Germline V gene sequence: CDR1 SGHTA, CDR2 FQGNSA. The CDR3 bases are TGTGCCAGCAGCTTAGGGGCGTATAACACCGGGGAGCTGTTTTTT. Protein product: CASSLGAYNTGELFF.

This clonotype was detected only a few times. The gene calls are TRBV30 and TRBJ1-5; TRBD1 matches 11 bases. V shed 4 bases, J shed 11 bases, and the junction held 10 bases outside the gene matches. CDR1 is GTSNPN and CDR2 is SVGIG in the germline V gene (reference sequence). The CDR3 has 14 residues. For the CDR3, the DNA is TGTGCCTGGAAAGGGACAGGGGGTGGGGGGACCCAGCATTTT. Its protein product is CAWKGTGGGGTQHF.

This chain uses TRBV12-3 or TRBV12-4 with TRBJ1-2; D is perhaps TRBD1 (6 bases). V lost 2 bases to trimming and J lost 0 bases, with 10 bases between them. CDR3 length: 15 amino acids. The DNA for the CDR3 is TGTGCCAGCAGTTTAAGTTCAGGGGCTAACTATGGCTACACCTTC. This encodes CASSLSSGANYGYTF.